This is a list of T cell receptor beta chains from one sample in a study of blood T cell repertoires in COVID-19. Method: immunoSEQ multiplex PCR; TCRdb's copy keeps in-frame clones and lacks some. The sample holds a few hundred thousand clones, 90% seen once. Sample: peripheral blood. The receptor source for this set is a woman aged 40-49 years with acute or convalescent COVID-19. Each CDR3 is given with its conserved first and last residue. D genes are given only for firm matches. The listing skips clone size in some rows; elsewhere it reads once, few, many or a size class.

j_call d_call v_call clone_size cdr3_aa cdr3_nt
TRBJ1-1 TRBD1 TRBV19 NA CASSGQGNTEAFF TGTGCCAGTAGTGGACAGGGGAATACTGAAGCTTTCTTT
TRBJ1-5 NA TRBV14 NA CASSQGARQPQHF TGTGCCAGCAGCCAGGGCGCCAGGCAGCCCCAGCATTTT
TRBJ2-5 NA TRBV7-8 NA CASSLVGGGVETQYF TGTGCCAGCAGCTTAGTGGGGGGGGGCGTTGAGACCCAGTACTTC
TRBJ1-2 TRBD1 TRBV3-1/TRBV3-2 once CASRPRTGVYGYTF TGTGCCAGCAGACCGCGGACAGGTGTATATGGCTACACCTTC
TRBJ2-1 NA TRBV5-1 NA CASSMTGNNEQFF TGCGCCAGCAGCATGACAGGAAACAATGAGCAGTTCTTC
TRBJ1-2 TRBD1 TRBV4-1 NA CASSQGPGMGQLYGYTF TGCGCCAGCAGCCAAGGGCCGGGGATGGGACAGCTCTATGGCTACACCTTC
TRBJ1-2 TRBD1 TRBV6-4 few CASRPSTGEYGYTF TGTGCCAGCAGACCCTCGACAGGGGAATATGGCTACACCTTC
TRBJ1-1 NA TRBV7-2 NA CASSPHSNTEAFF TGTGCCAGCAGCCCTCACTCGAACACTGAAGCTTTCTTT
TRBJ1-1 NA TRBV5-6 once CASSGGLRTEAFF TGTGCCAGCAGCGGGGGGTTACGGACTGAAGCTTTCTTT
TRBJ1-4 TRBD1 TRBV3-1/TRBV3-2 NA CASSQEFPTGEGIATNEKLFF TGTGCCAGCAGCCAAGAGTTCCCAACAGGGGAAGGAATTGCAACTAATGAAAAACTGTTTTTT
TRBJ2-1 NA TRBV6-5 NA CASSYSTGREQFF TGTGCCAGCAGTTACTCGACAGGACGAGAGCAGTTCTTC
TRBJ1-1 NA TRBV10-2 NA CASSESRRRTRGLTEAFF TGCGCCAGCAGTGAGTCGAGGCGCAGGACGCGGGGTCTCACTGAAGCTTTCTTT
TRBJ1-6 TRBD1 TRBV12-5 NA CASGSGTGSSPLHF TGTGCTAGTGGTTCCGGGACAGGGAGTTCACCCCTCCACTTT
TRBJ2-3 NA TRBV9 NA CASSATGGPSTDTQYF TGTGCCAGCAGCGCAACCGGGGGGCCTTCCACAGATACGCAGTATTTT
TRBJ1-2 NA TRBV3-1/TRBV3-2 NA CASSPGSYGYTF TGTGCCAGCAGCCCAGGCAGCTATGGCTACACCTTC
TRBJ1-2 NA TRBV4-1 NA CASRIRSGQNYGYTF TGCGCCAGCAGAATTCGATCAGGCCAAAACTATGGCTACACCTTC
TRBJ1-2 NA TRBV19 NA CASSGGTHYGYTF TGTGCCAGTAGTGGAGGGACCCACTATGGCTACACCTTC
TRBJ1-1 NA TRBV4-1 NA CASSQDRSRQVTEAFF TGCGCCAGCAGCCAAGATCGTTCTAGACAGGTCACTGAAGCTTTCTTT
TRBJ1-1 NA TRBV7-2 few CASSFDDSRRAFF TGTGCCAGCAGCTTCGATGACAGCAGACGAGCTTTCTTT
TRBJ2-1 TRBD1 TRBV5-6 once CASSYLEGADEQFF TGTGCCAGCAGCTACTTAGAGGGGGCCGATGAGCAGTTCTTC
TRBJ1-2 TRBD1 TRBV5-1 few CASSLGQGNYGYTF TGCGCCAGCAGCTTGGGACAGGGTAACTATGGCTACACCTTC
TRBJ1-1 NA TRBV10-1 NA CASSASGFTEAFF TGCGCCAGCAGTGCCTCAGGGTTCACTGAAGCTTTCTTT
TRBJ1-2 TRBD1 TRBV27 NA CASKTHTGGPGQGYGYTF TGTGCCAGCAAGACTCACACAGGGGGCCCAGGGCAAGGATATGGCTACACCTTC
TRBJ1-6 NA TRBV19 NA CASSIGGQSNSPLHF TGTGCCAGTAGTATCGGCGGCCAATCGAATTCACCCCTCCACTTT
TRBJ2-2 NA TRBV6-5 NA CASSHDSSNTGELFF TGTGCCAGCAGCCACGACAGCTCGAACACCGGGGAGCTGTTTTTT
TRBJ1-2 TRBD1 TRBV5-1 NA CASSSGTGTGYTF TGCGCCAGCAGCTCCGGGACAGGGACTGGCTACACCTTC
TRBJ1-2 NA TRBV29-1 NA CSAGYRSDGYTF TGCAGCGCCGGTTACAGGTCGGATGGCTACACCTTC
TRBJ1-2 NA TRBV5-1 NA CASSPSVMGYTF TGCGCCAGCAGCCCCTCGGTAATGGGCTACACCTTC
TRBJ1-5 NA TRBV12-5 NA CASGPTGYSNQPQHF TGTGCTAGTGGCCCAACGGGTTATAGCAATCAGCCCCAGCATTTT
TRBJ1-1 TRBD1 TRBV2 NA CASSRQGDTEAFF TGTGCCAGCAGCAGACAGGGGGACACTGAAGCTTTCTTT
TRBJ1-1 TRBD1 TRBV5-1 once CASSLRQGPDEAFF TGCGCCAGCAGCTTAAGACAGGGGCCCGATGAAGCTTTCTTT
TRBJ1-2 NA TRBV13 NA CASSNRQALGGYTF TGTGCCAGCAGCAACCGACAGGCCCTCGGTGGCTACACCTTC
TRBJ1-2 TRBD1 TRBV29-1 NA CSVEALGGGRYGYTF TGCAGCGTTGAGGCCCTAGGAGGGGGCAGATATGGCTACACCTTC
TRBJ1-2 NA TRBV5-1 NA CASSSALGEGYTF TGCGCCAGCAGCTCCGCCCTGGGAGAAGGCTACACCTTC
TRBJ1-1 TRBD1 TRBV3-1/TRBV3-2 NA CASSQDTGGTEAFF TGTGCCAGCAGCCAAGATACAGGGGGCACTGAAGCTTTCTTT
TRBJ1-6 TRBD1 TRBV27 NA CASSGTGGTYNSPLHF TGTGCCAGCAGTGGGACAGGGGGGACCTATAATTCACCCCTCCACTTT
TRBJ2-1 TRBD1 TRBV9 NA CASSVVGQGAGKQFF TGTGCCAGCAGCGTAGTAGGACAGGGGGCGGGGAAGCAGTTCTTC
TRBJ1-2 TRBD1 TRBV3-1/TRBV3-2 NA CASSQEGPGQNFYGYTF TGTGCCAGCAGCCAAGAGGGCCCGGGACAGAACTTCTATGGCTACACCTTC
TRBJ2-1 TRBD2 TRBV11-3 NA CASSPGRGLAGGLGQFF TGTGCCAGCAGCCCGGGCCGAGGGCTAGCGGGGGGTCTGGGGCAGTTCTTC
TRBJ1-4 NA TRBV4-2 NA CASSQDQQSNEKLFF TGTGCCAGCAGCCAAGATCAACAGAGTAATGAAAAACTGTTTTTT